Reported below is one T cell receptor beta chain. The antigen is unknown. Investigators sought sequencing depths of between 1 in 200,000 and 1 in 1 million T cells. Sequenced by immunoSEQ multiplex PCR; TCRdb stores in-frame clones only, minus some. Found here are 120,000 to 150,000 clones, approximately 80% of them singletons; the top ten hold 28%. This record belongs to a study of cytotoxic CD8 clonotypes in ibrutinib-treated CLL. On the study more broadly: An average of 255,043 productive templates and tens of thousands of productive rearrangements was obtained per sample. Study-level points and caveats: Circulating CD8+ T-cell counts were tracked by baseline clonality, which exceeded that of age-matched healthy donors.

Trimming shortened V by 0 bases and J by 11 bases, and 16 bases separated the two germline ends. The CDR3 sequence is 13 residues long. Germline CDR1 is GTSNPN and CDR2 is SVGIG (reference sequence). The TCR sequence derives from a human donor with chronic lymphocytic leukemia. This specimen consisted of PBMCs, obtained after 12 months of ibrutinib treatment. This chain joins TRBV30 and TRBJ1-1, with D uncertain. This CDR3 is CAWSVGPTLTAFF. DNA of the CDR3: TGTGCCTGGAGTGTGGGCCCGACTCTAACTGCTTTCTTT.